This T cell receptor (beta chain) came from a study of blood T cell repertoires in COVID-19. At the level of the study: Samples taken during acute and convalescent COVID-19 were collected in the United States, Italy and Spain.

Germline V CDR1 and CDR2: SGHAT, FQNNGV. The CDR3 is made up of 15 amino acids. V lost 4 bases and J 0 bases, leaving 9 bases between the germline ends. Generated by immunoSEQ multiplex PCR, the TCRdb table keeps only in-frame clones and is missing some. The sample carries fewer than 400,000 clones, around 83% recorded once. This chain uses TRBV11-2 with TRBJ1-4; D perhaps matches TRBD1 (6 bases). The receptor comes from a man under 40 with active or convalescent COVID-19. The specimen sequenced was peripheral blood. Here the CDR3 DNA reads TGTGCCAGCAGCTCGGACAGCTCAACTAATGAAAAACTGTTTTTT. This encodes CASSSDSSTNEKLFF. Variable domain in full (rest from reference TRBV11-2 and TRBJ1-4): EAGVAQSPRYKIIEKRQSVAFWCNPISGHATLYWYQQILGQGPKLLIQFQNNGVVDDSQLPKDRFSAERLKGVDSTLKIQPAKLEDSAVYLCASSSDSSTNEKLFFGSGTQLSVL.